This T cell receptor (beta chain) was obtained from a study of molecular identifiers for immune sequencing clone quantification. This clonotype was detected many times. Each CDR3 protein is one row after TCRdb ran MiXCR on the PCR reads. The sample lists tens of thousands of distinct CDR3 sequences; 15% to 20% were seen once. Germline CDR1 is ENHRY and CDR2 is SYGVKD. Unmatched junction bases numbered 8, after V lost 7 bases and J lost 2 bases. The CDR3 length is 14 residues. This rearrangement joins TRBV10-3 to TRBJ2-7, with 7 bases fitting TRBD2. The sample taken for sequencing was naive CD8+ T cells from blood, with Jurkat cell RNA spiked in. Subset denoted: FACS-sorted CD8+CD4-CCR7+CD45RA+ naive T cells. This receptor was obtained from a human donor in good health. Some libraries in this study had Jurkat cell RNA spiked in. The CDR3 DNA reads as TGTGCCATCACCCCCGAGGCGGGAGCCTACGAGCAGTACTTC. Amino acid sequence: CAITPEAGAYEQYF.